The 24 T cell receptor beta chains listed next were all sequenced from one sample in a study of blood T cell repertoires in COVID-19. Sequencing was performed with immunoSEQ multiplex PCR; in TCRdb, only in-frame clones are kept and a portion is missing. The sample includes a few hundred thousand clones, 85% to 90% of them seen just once. Sequences were obtained from PBMCs or T cells enriched from blood (not recorded which). Receptors originate from a woman between 50 and 59 years old who had been exposed to COVID-19.

This clone is a singleton in its sample. The chain joins TRBV7-9 to TRBJ1-2, with D tentatively TRBD1 (5 bases). Trimming removed 5 bases at V and 6 bases at J, with 13 bases between. The CDR3 extends over 13 amino acids. Per germline, CDR1 SEHNR and CDR2 FQNEAQ (reference sequence). The CDR3 region is CASSPGHRDGYTF. The CDR3 DNA reads TGTGCCAGCAGCCCTGGACATCGAGATGGCTACACCTTC.

V and J are TRBV28 and TRBJ2-5, with 9 bases that match TRBD2. The CDR3 consists of 15 residues. V was pared by 3 bases and J by 5 bases, with 7 bases of the junction left unmatched. Germline-derived CDR1 and CDR2 are MDHEN and SYDVKM. CDR3 nucleotides: TGTGCCAGCAGTTTCCTGGCGGGGGGGCCTGAGACCCAGTACTTC. Its translation is CASSFLAGGPETQYF.

The chain carries TRBV6-5 and TRBJ2-1; 7 nucleotides align to TRBD2. This CDR3 is built from 16 residues. The V gene end was trimmed by 2 bases and the J gene end by 3 bases; junction bases not matched to a gene: 7. CDR1 MNHEY and CDR2 SVGAGI come from the germline V gene. Here the CDR3 reads CASSYRITSVYNEQFF. The CDR3 DNA is TGTGCCAGCAGTTACCGGATCACTAGCGTCTACAATGAGCAGTTCTTC.

This clone was seen a few times. The chain links TRBV19 to TRBJ2-7; a weak D match, TRBD1 (5 bases). From germline, CDR1 is LNHDA and CDR2 SQIVND (reference sequence). The CDR3 covers 14 residues. Trimming cost V 3 bases and J 2 bases, with 11 bases left between them. CDR3 nucleotides: TGTGCCAGTAGTATTAACCAGGGCGCCTACGAGCAGTACTTC. Amino acid sequence: CASSINQGAYEQYF.

This chain joins TRBV6-1 and TRBJ1-1; a possible D gene is TRBD1 (6 bases). The germline V gene encodes CDR1 MNHNS and CDR2 SASEGT. The germline V and J ends were trimmed by 2 bases and 7 bases, with 14 bases remaining between them. This CDR3 is built from 14 residues. CDR3 sequence: CASSEYRVNGEAFF. CDR3 DNA: TGTGCCAGCAGTGAATACAGGGTGAACGGTGAAGCTTTCTTT.

This sequence joins TRBV7-9 and TRBJ1-2, with TRBD1 as a possible D gene (6 bases). Trimming removed 5 bases from V and 4 bases from J, with 17 bases in between. This CDR3 is 15 amino acids long. Germline V CDR1 and CDR2: SEHNR, FQNEAQ (reference sequence). The CDR3 sequence: CASSPSQGNFYGYTF. In DNA form, the CDR3 reads TGTGCCAGCAGCCCATCCCAGGGGAACTTCTATGGCTACACCTTC.

The DNA for the CDR3 is TGTGCCAGCTCGCAACAGGGGGATAATTCACCCCTCCACTTT. Its translation: CASSQQGDNSPLHF. The rearrangement joins TRBV18 to TRBJ1-6, with 8 bases aligning to TRBD1. The junction had 3 bases not matched to a gene; V was cut back by 6 bases and J by 5 bases. The CDR3 is 14 amino acids. Germline V gene sequence: CDR1 KGHSH, CDR2 LQKENI.

CDR3 nucleotide sequence: TGTGCCAGTTCCGAAGACAGGGGTGGGTCTAGGTCCTACAATGAGCAGTTCTTC. Translated, it gives CASSEDRGGSRSYNEQFF. This chain uses TRBV19 with TRBJ2-1, with 8 bases aligning to TRBD1. Trimming removed 8 bases from V and 1 base from J; junction bases left unmatched: 16. Germline V gene data show CDR1 as LNHDA and CDR2 as SQIVND (reference sequence). The CDR3 extends over 18 amino acids.

The chain carries TRBV21-1 and TRBJ2-7; the table's TRBD2 call for D was not verified on the DNA. TRBV21-1 counts as a pseudogene. This CDR3 contains 13 residues. For the CDR3, the DNA is TGTGCCAGCAGCAAAGGGCGGTCCTACGAGCAGTACTTC. Protein product: CASSKGRSYEQYF.

V gene TRBV28 combines with J gene TRBJ2-1, with 10 positions matching TRBD2. V trimming: 6 bases; J trimming: 0 bases; junction bases outside the gene matches: 5. Germline V lookup: CDR1 MDHEN, CDR2 SYDVKM. The CDR3 consists of 16 residues. The chain's CDR3 is CASRGASGGSYNEQFF. The CDR3 nucleotides read TGTGCCAGCAGAGGGGCTAGCGGGGGCTCCTACAATGAGCAGTTCTTC.

V and J are TRBV28 and TRBJ2-5, with TRBD2 matching over 10 bases. Germline trimming cut 3 bases from V and 7 bases from J; bases unmatched to any gene: 14. Germline assignment: CDR1 MDHEN and CDR2 SYDVKM. This CDR3 is 17 amino acids long. The CDR3 spells CASSLGLSGGLPGTQYF. CDR3 sequence (DNA): TGTGCCAGCAGTTTGGGCCTTAGCGGGGGGCTCCCCGGGACCCAGTACTTC.

The J gene is TRBJ1-3, the V gene TRBV27; the D gene is possibly TRBD1 (6 bases). V lost 6 bases, J lost 0 bases, and 15 bases lay in between. This CDR3 has 16 amino acids. CDR1 is MNHEY and CDR2 is SMNVEV in the germline V gene (reference sequence). The chain's CDR3 is CASSLRGGISGNTIYF. The CDR3 DNA sequence: TGTGCCAGCAGCCTAAGGGGGGGTATCTCTGGAAACACCATATATTTT.

The chain employs TRBV6-5 and TRBJ1-2, with 7 bases identical to TRBD1. CDR1 is MNHEY, CDR2 SVGAGI, per germline. V lost 6 bases, J lost 4 bases, and 11 bases stayed unmatched. This CDR3 contains 15 residues. CDR3 in amino acids: CASRAGQAELYGYTF. In DNA form, the CDR3 reads TGTGCCAGCAGGGCCGGACAGGCCGAACTCTATGGCTACACCTTC.

The rearrangement joins TRBV30 to TRBJ2-7, with D possibly TRBD2 on 7 matching bases. CDR1 is GTSNPN, CDR2 SVGIG, per germline (reference sequence). This CDR3 comprises 13 residues. V gave up 6 bases and J gave up 3 bases, with 15 bases separating them. CDR3 sequence reads: CACLGGGNYEQYF. In DNA form, the CDR3 reads TGTGCCTGCCTGGGGGGGGGCAACTACGAGCAGTACTTC.

This rearrangement joins TRBV30 to TRBJ2-1; TRBD1 agrees at 7 bases. With 4 bases clipped from V and 9 bases from J, the junction kept 9 bases outside the gene matches. This CDR3 is built from 13 residues. Germline V gives CDR1 GTSNPN, CDR2 SVGIG (reference sequence). CDR3 in DNA: TGTGCCTGGACGAAACAGGGGTTGAGTGAGCAGTTCTTC. As protein: CAWTKQGLSEQFF. Using reference TRBV30 and TRBJ2-1 for the parts outside the CDR3, the full variable domain is SQTIHQWPATLVQPVGSPLSLECTVEGTSNPNLYWYRQAAGRGLQLLFYSVGIGQISSEVPQNLSASRPQDRQFILSSKKLLLSDSGFYLCAWTKQGLSEQFFGPGTRLTVL.

The chain joins TRBV6-5 to TRBJ2-1; 11 nucleotides agree with TRBD1. The length of the CDR3 is 15 residues. CDR1 and CDR2 from the germline V gene are MNHEY and SVGAGI. V lost 4 bases, J lost 5 bases, and 4 bases stayed unmatched. The CDR3 sequence: CASSFGQGADNEQFF. The CDR3 nucleotides are TGTGCCAGCAGTTTCGGACAGGGGGCGGACAATGAGCAGTTCTTC.

The rearrangement links TRBV18 to TRBJ2-7; 8 bases are a match to TRBD2. The CDR3 is 16 amino acids. Trimming cost V 3 bases and J 2 bases; bases outside gene matches: 9. The germline gives CDR1 KGHSH, CDR2 LQKENI. The CDR3: CASSPIVSGEPYEQYF. The CDR3 nucleotides are TGTGCCAGCTCACCCATTGTTAGCGGGGAGCCCTACGAGCAGTACTTC. Drawing the rest from reference TRBV18 and TRBJ2-7, the complete variable domain is NAGVMQNPRHLVRRRGQEARLRCSPMKGHSHVYWYRQLPEEGLKFMVYLQKENIIDESGMPKERFSAEFPKEGPSILRIQQVVRGDSAAYFCASSPIVSGEPYEQYFGPGTRLTVT.

The V and J genes are TRBV19 and TRBJ1-2, with D tentatively TRBD1 (6 bases). This CDR3 comprises 13 residues. CDR1 LNHDA and CDR2 SQIVND come from the germline V gene (reference sequence). The ends were cut back, 4 bases at V and 7 bases at J, with 13 bases in the middle. The CDR3, as DNA: TGTGCCAGTAGTACCTCTACAGGGCTTGGCTACACCTTC. Translating gives CASSTSTGLGYTF.

The chain employs TRBV5-6 and TRBJ2-1, with 8 positions matching TRBD1. The CDR3 runs 13 residues. Trimming cost V 4 bases and J 7 bases; bases outside gene matches: 4. The germline V gene has CDR1 SGHDT and CDR2 YYEEEE. The CDR3 nucleotides read TGTGCCAGCAGCCTCTACAGGGGGAATGAGCAGTTCTTC. As protein: CASSLYRGNEQFF.

The chain has TRBV7-9 and TRBJ1-5; 10 bases agree with TRBD1. Germline CDR1 SEHNR, CDR2 FQNEAQ (reference sequence). The CDR3 spans 19 residues. Trimming took 4 bases from V and 0 from J; bases not matched to a gene: 12. This chain's CDR3 is CASSSGTGQGTYSNQPQHF. In DNA, the CDR3 is TGTGCCAGCAGCTCCGGGACGGGACAGGGGACATATAGCAATCAGCCCCAGCATTTT.

The chain is built from TRBV29-1 and TRBJ2-5; 9 positions agree with TRBD1. Unmatched junction bases numbered 9, after V lost 6 bases and J lost 4 bases. Germline V gives CDR1 SQVTM, CDR2 ANQGSEA. The CDR3 length is 14 residues. This CDR3 is CSVGRGQGGETQYF. In DNA form, the CDR3 reads TGCAGCGTGGGAAGGGGACAGGGCGGAGAGACCCAGTACTTC. The full variable domain, rest sourced from reference TRBV29-1 and TRBJ2-5, is SAVISQKPSRDICQRGTSLTIQCQVDSQVTMMFWYRQQPGQSLTLIATANQGSEATYESGFVIDKFPISRPNLTFSTLTVSNMSPEDSSIYLCSVGRGQGGETQYFGPGTRLLVL.

The chain joins TRBV9 to TRBJ2-2; tentatively, D is TRBD1 (5 bases). CDR1 is SGDLS, CDR2 YYNGEE, per germline. Trimming left V 0 bases short and J 7 bases short, with 10 bases between. The CDR3 length is 14 residues. The CDR3 is CASSVEGFGGELFF. In DNA form, the CDR3 reads TGTGCCAGCAGCGTAGAGGGGTTTGGCGGGGAGCTGTTTTTT.

The CDR3 spells CATSDFQNDYGYTF. In DNA form, the CDR3 reads TGTGCCACCAGTGATTTTCAGAATGACTATGGCTACACCTTC. The chain carries TRBV24-1 and TRBJ1-2; D is unclear. In germline, CDR1 is KGHDR, CDR2 SFDVKD. V was trimmed by 1 base and J by 3 bases, leaving 8 bases between them. This CDR3 comprises 14 residues.

The chain employs TRBV29-1 and TRBJ2-7; 10 positions agree with TRBD1. The CDR3 sequence is 14 residues long. Trimming at V came to 6 bases and at J to 0 bases, leaving 5 bases not matched to a gene. Germline CDR1 SQVTM, CDR2 ANQGSEA. In DNA form, the CDR3 reads TGCAGCGTGACCGGGACAGGGGCCTCCTACGAGCAGTACTTC. Protein sequence: CSVTGTGASYEQYF.